The 21 T cell receptor beta chains in this list originate from one sample, sequenced in a study of early T cells in non-severe SARS-CoV-2 infection. TCRdb recomputed calls from the 5' RACE reads with MiXCR, one row per CDR3 protein. The sample lists about 83,000 distinct CDR3 sequences, more than 9% occurring once. The sequenced sample consisted of whole blood. The receptor set was obtained from an adult who was a healthcare worker with PCR-confirmed SARS-CoV-2 infection or an uninfected control (not recorded which).

This sequence joins TRBV20-1 and TRBJ2-1; TRBD1 might be the D (6 bases). V was trimmed by 6 bases and J by 7 bases, leaving 13 bases between them. In germline, CDR1 is DFQATT, CDR2 SNEGSKA (reference sequence). This CDR3 has 12 residues. CDR3: CSALSQGNEQFF. In DNA, the CDR3 is TGCAGTGCCCTATCACAGGGAAATGAGCAGTTCTTC.

The sample holds many counts of this clonotype. The chain carries TRBV4-1 and TRBJ2-1; 8 positions agree with TRBD2. The CDR3 totals 15 residues. V was pared by 0 bases and J by 4 bases, with 2 bases of the junction left unmatched. Germline CDR1 is MGHRA and CDR2 is YSYEKL. CDR3 DNA: TGCGCCAGCAGCCAAGAACCTAGCGGGTACAATGAGCAGTTCTTC. Translating gives CASSQEPSGYNEQFF.

The genes are TRBV7-2 and TRBJ2-1; D ambiguous. Trimming stripped 5 bases from V and 1 base from J, with 12 bases between. The CDR3 extends over 15 amino acids. Germline V gives CDR1 SGHTA, CDR2 FQGNSA. CDR3 loop: CASSLERGSYNEQFF. DNA for the CDR3: TGTGCCAGCAGCCTTGAGAGAGGATCCTACAATGAGCAGTTCTTC.

In this sample, this clonotype turned up a few times. The chain carries TRBV5-4 and TRBJ2-1; TRBD2 aligns across 8 bases. Unmatched junction bases numbered 9, after V lost 7 bases and J lost 9 bases. The germline CDR1 and CDR2 sequences are SGHNT and YYREEE (reference sequence). This CDR3 spans 13 amino acids. This CDR3 is CASRGLVLREQFF. The DNA for the CDR3 is TGTGCCAGCCGGGGACTAGTCTTACGTGAGCAGTTCTTC.

The J gene is TRBJ2-2, the V gene TRBV11-1; a possible D gene is TRBD2 (5 bases). V dropped 10 bases and J dropped 8 bases, with 20 bases sitting between them. CDR1 is SGHAT, CDR2 FQDESV, per germline (reference sequence). This CDR3 region has 14 residues. CDR3 DNA sequence: TGTGCCATCCGAAACATGGGAGTTTCGGGGGAGCTGTTTTTT. This encodes CAIRNMGVSGELFF.

As regards this clonotype: No conserved phenylalanine or tryptophan ends this CDR3, so it is likely a read error. This chain uses TRBV7-2 with TRBJ1-1; D gene unclear. Germline V gives CDR1 SGHTA, CDR2 FQGNSA. Trimming stripped 1 base from V and 3 bases from J, with 12 bases between. CDR3 length: 15 amino acids. CDR3 loop: CASSLESRLHTEAFI. The CDR3 coding sequence is TGTGCCAGCAGCTTAGAGTCCCGCCTTCACACTGAAGCTTTCATT.

The chain recombines TRBV29-1 with TRBJ2-5; D call uncertain. Germline assignment: CDR1 SQVTM and CDR2 ANQGSEA. With 6 bases removed from V and 5 bases from J, the gap between germline ends came to 10 bases. The CDR3 has 11 amino acids. In nucleotides, the CDR3 is TGCAGCGTCGTTCCAAGGGAGACCCAGTACTTC. It specifies CSVVPRETQYF.

The chain carries TRBV12-3 or TRBV12-4 and TRBJ2-7; weak D call: TRBD2 (5 bases). This CDR3 comprises 12 residues. V dropped 6 bases and J dropped 1 base, with 7 bases sitting between them. CDR3 DNA sequence: TGTGCCAGCAGGGGAGAGTCCTACGAGCAGTACTTC. Its translation: CASRGESYEQYF.

This sequence joins TRBV5-1 and TRBJ2-3; D is unclear. The V end was cut by 3 bases, the J end by 1 base, with 9 bases between. The germline V gene has CDR1 SGHRS and CDR2 YFSETQ. The CDR3 covers 14 residues. The CDR3 DNA follows: TGCGCCAGCAGCTCCTCATTCGGCACAGATACGCAGTATTTT. Translation: CASSSSFGTDTQYF.

The V gene is TRBV5-5, the J gene TRBJ2-1; weak D call: TRBD2 (5 bases). Trimming removed 0 bases from V and 5 bases from J, with 9 bases in between. Germline CDR1 and CDR2: SGHKS and YYEKEE (reference sequence). The CDR3 covers 14 residues. The DNA of the CDR3 is TGTGCCAGCAGCTTGGTAGCGACCCACAATGAGCAGTTCTTC. As protein: CASSLVATHNEQFF.

The chain uses TRBV20-1 and TRBJ1-6; tentatively, D is TRBD1 (5 bases). This CDR3 is built from 15 residues. Looked up from germline, CDR1 is DFQATT and CDR2 is SNEGSKA (reference sequence). V lost 5 bases, J lost 7 bases, and 18 bases lay in between. For the CDR3, the DNA is TGCAGTGCTGATCAGGGTAACCCCCGAAATTCACCCCTCCACTTT. Residues: CSADQGNPRNSPLHF.

This clonotype was found a few times. The chain recombines TRBV10-1 with TRBJ2-1; D is possibly TRBD1 or TRBD2 (5 bases each). The CDR3 totals 14 residues. Germline assignment: CDR1 WNHNN and CDR2 SYGVQD (reference sequence). V shed 4 bases and J shed 10 bases, with 17 bases lying between them. Written as DNA, the CDR3 is TGCGCCAGCAGTGTGGGGCGCCTAGGAGGAGAGCAGTTCTTC. It is translated as CASSVGRLGGEQFF.

This clonotype came up a few times. The chain has TRBV7-8 and TRBJ1-1; D is possibly TRBD1 (5 bases). The CDR3 has 14 residues. The germline V gene encodes CDR1 SGHVS and CDR2 FQNEAQ. With 5 bases removed from V and 7 bases from J, the gap between germline ends came to 17 bases. This CDR3 is CASSGEGRQREAFF. The CDR3 nucleotides read TGTGCCAGCAGCGGGGAAGGGCGACAGCGTGAAGCTTTCTTT.

By share, this clonotype ranks as medium-sized. This chain uses TRBV9 with TRBJ2-2, with D tentatively TRBD1 (6 bases). Germline V lookup: CDR1 SGDLS, CDR2 YYNGEE. This CDR3 region has 17 residues. V dropped 3 bases and J dropped 8 bases, with 23 bases sitting between them. The CDR3 region has the DNA TGTGCCAGCAGCGCCCACAGGGATCGGACATTATTAGGGGAGCTGTTTTTT. Protein sequence: CASSAHRDRTLLGELFF.

This clonotype has only a few counts. The gene calls are TRBV19 and TRBJ1-5; 8 bases agree with TRBD1. The CDR3 length is 20 residues. The germline gives CDR1 LNHDA, CDR2 SQIVND (reference sequence). With V trimmed by 1 base and J by 2 bases, 16 bases remained unmatched. The CDR3 is CASSIVSRDRGFRGNQPQHF. The DNA for the CDR3 is TGTGCCAGTAGTATAGTATCTCGAGACAGGGGATTTCGAGGCAATCAGCCCCAGCATTTT.

This clonotype was found many times. The gene calls are TRBV12-3 or TRBV12-4 and TRBJ2-7; either TRBD1 or TRBD2 may fit D (6 bases each). The CDR3 has 16 residues. V was shortened by 2 bases and J by 0 bases, with 14 bases between the two germline ends. CDR3 DNA sequence: TGTGCCAGCAGTTTAACCGGCGGGACAAGCTCCTACGAGCAGTACTTC. It translates to CASSLTGGTSSYEQYF.

This clonotype was seen just once. The chain employs TRBV12-3 or TRBV12-4 and TRBJ2-2, with 8 bases that match TRBD2. This CDR3 has 15 amino acids. J gave up 4 bases and V 3 bases, and 4 bases lay outside the gene matches. The CDR3 sequence is CASSFVTSVTGELFF. CDR3 sequence (DNA): TGTGCCAGCAGTTTCGTGACTAGCGTCACCGGGGAGCTGTTTTTT.

The V gene is TRBV12-5, the J gene TRBJ2-5; unclear D gene. This CDR3 is built from 14 residues. Germline V gives CDR1 LGHNT, CDR2 FRNRAP. V shed 3 bases and J shed 2 bases, with 10 bases lying between them. CDR3 protein: CASGFYGPQETQYF. As DNA, the CDR3 is TGTGCTAGTGGTTTTTACGGTCCTCAAGAGACCCAGTACTTC. The full variable domain, in which reference TRBV12-5 and TRBJ2-5 provide the parts outside the CDR3, is DARVTQTPRHKVTEMGQEVTMRCQPILGHNTVFWYRQTMMQGLELLAYFRNRAPLDDSGMPKDRFSAEMPDATLATLKIQPSEPRDSAVYFCASGFYGPQETQYFGPGTRLLVL.

This rearrangement joins TRBV20-1 to TRBJ2-5, with 9 bases lining up with TRBD2. This CDR3 has 14 amino acids. V shed 6 bases, J shed 1 base, and the junction held 6 bases outside the gene matches. The germline CDR1 and CDR2 sequences are DFQATT and SNEGSKA (reference sequence). The CDR3 spells CSADTLAGQETQYF. The CDR3 nucleotides read TGCAGTGCCGATACACTAGCGGGCCAAGAGACCCAGTACTTC.

The CDR3 spells CASSLASENEQFF. CDR3 DNA sequence: TGTGCCAGCAGCTTAGCGTCAGAGAATGAGCAGTTCTTC. The V gene is TRBV7-2, the J gene TRBJ2-1; D gene ambiguous. Germline V gene lookup returns CDR1 SGHTA and CDR2 FQGNSA. The CDR3 has 13 residues. V lost 0 bases, J lost 7 bases, and 7 bases lay in between.

The genes are TRBV12-3 or TRBV12-4 and TRBJ2-5; TRBD2 aligns across 11 bases. There are 16 residues in the CDR3. The junction had 3 bases not matched to a gene; V was cut back by 3 bases and J by 0 bases. The DNA of the CDR3 is TGTGCCAGCAGTTTCAGACTAGCGGGGTACCAAGAGACCCAGTACTTC. This translates into CASSFRLAGYQETQYF.